The T cell receptor beta chain under discussion was sequenced for a study of immune evolution from preneoplasia to lung adenocarcinoma. V dropped 0 bases and J dropped 4 bases, with 16 bases sitting between them. The length of the CDR3 is 16 residues. CDR1 is SGHTA and CDR2 is FQGNSA in the germline V gene. Premalignant or tumor cells were enriched by macro-dissection after pathologic assessment. Using immunoSEQ multiplex PCR, the repertoire was profiled, and TCRdb retains in-frame clones only, with some absent. Found here are around 40,000 clones, less than 80% of them singletons; the top ten hold about 4.7%. In regard to this clone: The antigen remains undetermined.

Study conclusions and caveats: Highest clonality occurred in KRAS-mutant, not EGFR-mutant or double wild-type, nodules.

The sequence derives from a person between 55 and 70 years old with lung adenocarcinoma. The chain recombines TRBV7-2 with TRBJ2-7, with TRBD2 as a possible D gene (6 bases). The sample taken for sequencing was FFPE invasive lung adenocarcinoma tissue. The CDR3 sequence is CASSLASGGIRYEQYF. In nucleotides, the CDR3 is TGTGCCAGCAGCTTAGCGTCGGGCGGGATAAGGTACGAGCAGTACTTC. The full variable domain, with the rest looked up from reference TRBV7-2 and TRBJ2-7, is GAGVSQSPSNKVTEKGKDVELRCDPISGHTALYWYRQSLGQGLEFLIYFQGNSAPDKSGLPSDRFSAERTGGSVSTLTIQRTQQEDSAVYLCASSLASGGIRYEQYFGPGTRLTVT.